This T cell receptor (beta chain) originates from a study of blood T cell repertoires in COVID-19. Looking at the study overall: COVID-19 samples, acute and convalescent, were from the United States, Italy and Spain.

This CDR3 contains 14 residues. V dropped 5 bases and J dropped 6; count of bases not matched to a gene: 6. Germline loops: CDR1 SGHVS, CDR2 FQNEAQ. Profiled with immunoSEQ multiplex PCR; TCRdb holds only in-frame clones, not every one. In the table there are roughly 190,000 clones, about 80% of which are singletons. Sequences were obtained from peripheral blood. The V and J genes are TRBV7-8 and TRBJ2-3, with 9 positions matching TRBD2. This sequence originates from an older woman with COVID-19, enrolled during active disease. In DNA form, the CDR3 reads TGTGCCAGCAGCCCCTGGCGGGAGGGGGATACGCAGTATTTT. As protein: CASSPWREGDTQYF.